What follows are 10 T cell receptor beta chains derived from one specimen sequenced in a study of T cells in Graves' hyperthyroidism and ophthalmopathy. The CDR3 regions of TCR beta were amplified from RNA transcripts. When the TCR CDR3 underwent first-round RT-PCR, the HTBI primer set was used. TCRdb passed the multiplex PCR reads through MiXCR, listing each CDR3 protein once. The data hold roughly 500,000 distinct CDR3 sequences, with about 45% observed a single time. The sequencing input was peripheral blood or thyroid tissue (not recorded which). All receptors derive from an adult woman with Graves' disease, either hyperthyroidism or ophthalmopathy (not recorded which).

This clonotype has at least ten counts. This chain joins TRBV10-3 and TRBJ2-7, with D hard to call. The CDR3 sequence is 12 residues long. Germline loops: CDR1 ENHRY, CDR2 SYGVKD. Trimming pared 0 bases from V and 4 bases from J, leaving 4 bases between. The CDR3 DNA sequence: TGTGCCATCAGTGAGTCGTGGTACGAGCAGTACTTC. This sequence encodes CAISESWYEQYF.

The chain uses TRBV2 and TRBJ1-1, with 7 bases fitting TRBD1. The CDR3 runs 13 residues. Germline lookup yields CDR1 SNHLY and CDR2 FYNNEI. Trimming at V came to 6 bases and at J to 8 bases, leaving 9 bases not matched to a gene. The CDR3 here is CASSWLGGGEAFF. For the CDR3, the DNA is TGTGCCAGCAGCTGGTTAGGGGGCGGGGAAGCTTTCTTT.

Note on this clonotype: Germline is not matched at one junction end, which may reflect a read error. This chain links TRBV20-1 with TRBJ2-2; D remains unclear. This CDR3 has 11 residues. Per the germline V gene, CDR1 is DFQATT and CDR2 is SNEGSKA (reference sequence). CDR3: CSALDTEELLF. CDR3 DNA sequence: TGCAGTGCTCTAGACACCGAGGAGCTGCTTTTT.

This clonotype was recorded many times. This chain links TRBV19 with TRBJ1-5; 7 bases line up with TRBD1. Germline CDR1 and CDR2: LNHDA and SQIVND (reference sequence). This CDR3 has 17 residues. With V trimmed by 3 bases and J by 3 bases, 11 bases remained unmatched. The CDR3, as DNA: TGTGCCAGTAGTATCTGGCCCAAGGGACAGAACAATCAGCCCCAGCATTTT. This codes for CASSIWPKGQNNQPQHF.

The rearrangement uses TRBV5-4 and TRBJ1-2, with D possibly matching TRBD1 (6 bases). The germline V and J ends were trimmed by 0 bases and 4 bases, with 10 bases remaining between them. CDR1 and CDR2 (germline): SGHNT, YYREEE (reference sequence). This CDR3 spans 14 amino acids. In nucleotides, the CDR3 is TGTGCCAGCAGCTTGGACCAGGGGAGCTATGGCTACACCTTC. This gives the protein CASSLDQGSYGYTF.

This chain links TRBV29-1 with TRBJ1-5; no clear D gene. This CDR3 spans 14 amino acids. CDR1 and CDR2 (germline): SQVTM, ANQGSEA. V lost 6 bases, J lost 11 bases, and 23 bases lay in between. For the CDR3, the DNA is TGCAGCGTCGCGGCTAGCGGGAGTACAGAGACCCAGCATTTT. Protein sequence: CSVAASGSTETQHF.

The V gene is TRBV7-8, the J gene TRBJ1-5; tentatively, D is TRBD1 (5 bases). CDR1 is SGHVS and CDR2 is FQNEAQ in the germline V gene. This CDR3 comprises 15 residues. The V and J ends lost 3 bases and 5 bases respectively, with 14 bases between them. The CDR3 spells CASSLGLDNYQPQHF. In DNA, the CDR3 is TGTGCCAGCAGCTTGGGCTTGGACAACTATCAGCCCCAGCATTTT.

This clonotype was seen ten or more times. The chain couples TRBV7-9 to TRBJ2-7, with D unclear. V was pared by 5 bases and J by 7 bases, with 15 bases between. The CDR3 is 13 residues long. Germline CDR1 SEHNR, CDR2 FQNEAQ (reference sequence). The CDR3 region has the DNA TGTGCCAGCAGCACCCAATCCCTTGGGGAGCAGTACTTC. Translating it yields CASSTQSLGEQYF.

This clonotype was seen ten or more times. J is TRBJ2-7 and V is TRBV2, with TRBD1 identical over 7 bases. J was trimmed by 1 base and V by 5 bases; bases with no gene match: 8. CDR1 and CDR2 (germline): SNHLY, FYNNEI. The CDR3 has 15 amino acids. In DNA, the CDR3 is TGTGCCAGCAGTAGGGACAGCGAGTGGTCCTACGAGCAGTACTTC. Protein product: CASSRDSEWSYEQYF.

V and J are TRBV15 and TRBJ2-7; D is unresolved. CDR3 length equals 16 residues. V shed 0 bases and J shed 3 bases, with 15 bases lying between them. CDR1 and CDR2 (germline): LNHNV, YYDKDF (reference sequence). The CDR3 coding sequence is TGTGCCACCAGCAGAGATTCGGTTAGCTTGTACTACGAGCAGTACTTC. It is translated as CATSRDSVSLYYEQYF.